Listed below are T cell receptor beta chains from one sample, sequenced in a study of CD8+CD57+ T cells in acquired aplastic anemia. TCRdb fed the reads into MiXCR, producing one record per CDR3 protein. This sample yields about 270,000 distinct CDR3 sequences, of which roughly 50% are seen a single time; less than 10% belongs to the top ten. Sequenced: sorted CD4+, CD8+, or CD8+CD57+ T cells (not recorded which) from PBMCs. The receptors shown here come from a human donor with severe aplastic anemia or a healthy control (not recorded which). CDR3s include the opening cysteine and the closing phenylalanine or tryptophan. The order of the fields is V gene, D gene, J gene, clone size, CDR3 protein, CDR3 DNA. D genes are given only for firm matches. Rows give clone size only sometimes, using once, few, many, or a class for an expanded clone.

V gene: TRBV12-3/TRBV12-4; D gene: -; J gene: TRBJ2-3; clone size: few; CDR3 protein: CASSIFGTDTQYF; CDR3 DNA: TGTGCCAGCAGTATATTCGGCACAGATACGCAGTATTTT
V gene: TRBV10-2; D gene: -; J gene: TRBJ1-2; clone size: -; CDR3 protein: CASSESSMDYGYTF; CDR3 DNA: TGCGCCAGCAGTGAGTCCTCCATGGACTATGGCTACACCTTC
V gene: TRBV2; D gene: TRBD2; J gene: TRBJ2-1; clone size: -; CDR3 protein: CASLPRLAGVNEQFF; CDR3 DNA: TGTGCCAGCCTACCTCGACTAGCGGGAGTGAATGAGCAGTTCTTC
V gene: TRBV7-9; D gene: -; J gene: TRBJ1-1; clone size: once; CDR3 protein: CASSAGDTEAFF; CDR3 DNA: TGTGCCAGCAGCGCAGGGGACACTGAAGCTTTCTTT
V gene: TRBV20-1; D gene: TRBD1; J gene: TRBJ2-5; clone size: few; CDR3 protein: CSAPGQEETQYF; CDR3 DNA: TGCAGTGCCCCGGGACAGGAAGAGACCCAGTACTTC
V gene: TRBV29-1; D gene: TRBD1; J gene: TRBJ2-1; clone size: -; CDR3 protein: CSARGTVYNEQFF; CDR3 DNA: TGCAGCGCCAGAGGGACAGTTTACAATGAGCAGTTCTTC
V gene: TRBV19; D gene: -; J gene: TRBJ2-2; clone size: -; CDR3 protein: CASTNRAGGTGELFF; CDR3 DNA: TGTGCCAGTACAAACAGGGCCGGTGGCACCGGGGAGCTGTTTTTT
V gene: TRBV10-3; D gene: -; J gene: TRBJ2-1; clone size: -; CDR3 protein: CAISSGSYNEQFF; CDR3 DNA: TGTGCCATCAGTAGCGGCTCCTACAATGAGCAGTTCTTC
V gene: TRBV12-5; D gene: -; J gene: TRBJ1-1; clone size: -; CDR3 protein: CASGWPGPLVTEAFF; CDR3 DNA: TGTGCTAGTGGTTGGCCGGGACCCCTGGTCACTGAAGCTTTCTTT
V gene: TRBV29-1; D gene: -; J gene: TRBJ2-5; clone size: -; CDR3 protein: CSVRPGWQETQYF; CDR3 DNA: TGCAGCGTACGACCAGGGTGGCAAGAGACCCAGTACTTC
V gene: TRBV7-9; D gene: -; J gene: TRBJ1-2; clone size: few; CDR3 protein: CASSLGGPGGYTF; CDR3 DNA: TGTGCCAGCAGCTTAGGGGGGCCTGGAGGCTACACCTTC
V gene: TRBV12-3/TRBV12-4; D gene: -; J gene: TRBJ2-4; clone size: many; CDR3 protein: CASTSAQTVKNIQYF; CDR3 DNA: TGTGCCAGCACCTCTGCACAGACAGTAAAAAACATTCAGTACTTC
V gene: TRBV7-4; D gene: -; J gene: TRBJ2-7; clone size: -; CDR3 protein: CASCGPGTGYEQYF; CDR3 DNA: TGTGCCAGCTGTGGGCCGGGGACGGGATACGAGCAGTACTTC
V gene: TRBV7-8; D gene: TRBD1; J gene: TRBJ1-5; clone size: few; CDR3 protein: CASSEAGQGYNQPQHF; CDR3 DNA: TGTGCCAGCAGCGAAGCGGGACAGGGCTACAATCAGCCCCAGCATTTT
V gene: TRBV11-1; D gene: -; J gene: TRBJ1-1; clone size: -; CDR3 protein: CASSFMTMNTEAFF; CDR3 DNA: TGTGCCAGCAGCTTTATGACCATGAACACTGAAGCTTTCTTT
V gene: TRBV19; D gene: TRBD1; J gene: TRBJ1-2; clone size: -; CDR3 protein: CASSHTGGYGYTF; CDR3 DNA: TGTGCCAGTAGCCACACAGGGGGCTATGGCTACACCTTC
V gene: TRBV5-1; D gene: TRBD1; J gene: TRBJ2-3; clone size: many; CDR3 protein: CASSWGTGGADTQYF; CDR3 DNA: TGCGCCAGCAGCTGGGGGACAGGGGGCGCGGATACGCAGTATTTT
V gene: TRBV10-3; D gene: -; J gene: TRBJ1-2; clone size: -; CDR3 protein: CAINKGVVYGYTF; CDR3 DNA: TGTGCCATAAATAAAGGGGTGGTCTATGGCTACACCTTC
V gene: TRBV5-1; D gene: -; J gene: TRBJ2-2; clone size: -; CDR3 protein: CASSLAGVAGELFF; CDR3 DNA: TGCGCCAGCAGCTTGGCGGGGGTGGCCGGGGAGCTGTTTTTT
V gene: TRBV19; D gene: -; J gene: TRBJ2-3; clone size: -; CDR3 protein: CAPPPVGPPRTDTQYF; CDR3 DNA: TGTGCCCCCCCCCCAGTCGGCCCTCCCCGCACAGATACGCAGTATTTT
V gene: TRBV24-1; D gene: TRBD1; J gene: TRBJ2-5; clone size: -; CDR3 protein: CATSELTGGKGAQYF; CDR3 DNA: TGTGCCACCAGTGAGTTGACAGGGGGCAAAGGGGCCCAGTACTTC
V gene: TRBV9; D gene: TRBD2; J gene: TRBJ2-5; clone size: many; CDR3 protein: CASSAGLTQETQYF; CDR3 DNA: TGTGCCAGCAGCGCGGGACTAACCCAAGAGACCCAGTACTTC
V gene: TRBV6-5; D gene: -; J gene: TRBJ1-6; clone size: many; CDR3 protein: CASSYGVAGSGSPLHF; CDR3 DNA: TGTGCCAGCAGTTACGGGGTTGCAGGGTCTGGTTCACCCCTCCACTTT
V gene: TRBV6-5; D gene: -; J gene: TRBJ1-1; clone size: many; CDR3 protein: CASSYPPGTEAFF; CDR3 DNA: TGTGCCAGCAGTTACCCGCCGGGCACTGAAGCTTTCTTT
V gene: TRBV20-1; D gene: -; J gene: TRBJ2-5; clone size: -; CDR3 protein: CSAREGKAQETQYF; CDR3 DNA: TGCAGTGCTAGAGAAGGGAAGGCCCAAGAGACCCAGTACTTC
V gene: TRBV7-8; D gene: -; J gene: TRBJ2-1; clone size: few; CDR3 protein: CASRPTLSSYNEQFF; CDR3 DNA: TGTGCCAGCAGACCTACGCTGAGCTCCTACAATGAGCAGTTCTTC
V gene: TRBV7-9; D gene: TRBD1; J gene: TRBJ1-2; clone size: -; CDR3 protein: CASSRLKRTGVDGYTF; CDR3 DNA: TGTGCCAGCAGCCGACTTAAGAGGACAGGAGTTGACGGCTACACCTTC
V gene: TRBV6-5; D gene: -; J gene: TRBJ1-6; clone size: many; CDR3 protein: CASSRRFRLQDYAPLHF; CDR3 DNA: TGTGCCAGCAGCCGAAGGTTTAGACTCCAAGATTACGCACCCCTCCACTTT
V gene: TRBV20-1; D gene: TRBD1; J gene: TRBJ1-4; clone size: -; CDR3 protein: CSASLDRGGEKLFF; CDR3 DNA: TGCAGTGCTAGCCTGGACAGGGGCGGTGAAAAACTGTTTTTT
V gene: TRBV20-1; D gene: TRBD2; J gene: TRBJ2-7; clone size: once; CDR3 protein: CSEKGLAGLAYEQYF; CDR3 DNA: TGCAGTGAGAAGGGACTAGCGGGGTTAGCCTACGAGCAGTACTTC
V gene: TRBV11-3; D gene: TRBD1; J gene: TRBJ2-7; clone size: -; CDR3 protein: CASSPGQGVLYEQYF; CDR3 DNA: TGTGCCAGCAGCCCCGGACAGGGGGTCTTATACGAGCAGTACTTC
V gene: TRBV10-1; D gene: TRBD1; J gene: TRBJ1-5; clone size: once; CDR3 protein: CASPRGRGGCWNQPQHF; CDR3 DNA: TGCGCCAGCCCCAGGGGGCGAGGTGGTTGCTGGAATCAGCCCCAGCATTTT
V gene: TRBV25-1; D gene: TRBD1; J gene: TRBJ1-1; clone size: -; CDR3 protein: CASVRTGAPEAFF; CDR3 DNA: TGTGCCAGCGTTAGGACAGGCGCACCTGAAGCTTTCTTT
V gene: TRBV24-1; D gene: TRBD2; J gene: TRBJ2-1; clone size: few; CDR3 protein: CATSLAGGYNNEQFF; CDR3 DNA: TGTGCCACCTCGCTAGCGGGAGGGTATAACAATGAGCAGTTCTTC
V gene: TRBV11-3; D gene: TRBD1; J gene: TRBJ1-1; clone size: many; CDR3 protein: CASRTGDTEAFF; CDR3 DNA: TGTGCCAGCAGGACAGGGGACACTGAAGCTTTCTTT
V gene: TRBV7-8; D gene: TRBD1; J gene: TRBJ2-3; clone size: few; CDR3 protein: CASSRGTGRTDTQYF; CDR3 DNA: TGTGCCAGCAGCCGCGGGACAGGGAGGACAGATACGCAGTATTTT
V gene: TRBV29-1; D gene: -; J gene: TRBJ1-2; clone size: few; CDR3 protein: CSVVWDGATGYGYTF; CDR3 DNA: TGCAGCGTTGTGTGGGATGGGGCGACAGGCTATGGCTACACCTTC
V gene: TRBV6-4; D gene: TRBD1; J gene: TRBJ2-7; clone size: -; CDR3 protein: CASSDRQGASYEQYF; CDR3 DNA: TGTGCCAGCAGTGATCGACAGGGGGCTTCCTACGAGCAGTACTTC
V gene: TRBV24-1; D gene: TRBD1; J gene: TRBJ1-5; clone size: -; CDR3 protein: CATRGRGRNQPQHF; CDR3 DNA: TGTGCCACGCGGGGAAGGGGGCGCAATCAGCCCCAGCATTTT
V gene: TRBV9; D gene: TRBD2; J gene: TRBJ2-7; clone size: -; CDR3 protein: CASSLGLAGGLPYEQYF; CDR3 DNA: TGTGCCAGCAGCTTAGGACTAGCGGGGGGGCTCCCCTACGAGCAGTACTTC
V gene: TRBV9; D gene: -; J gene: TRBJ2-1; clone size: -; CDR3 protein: CASSVEGGAFTDTQFF; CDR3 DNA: TGTGCCAGCAGCGTAGAAGGGGGGGCCTTTACAGATACGCAGTTCTTC
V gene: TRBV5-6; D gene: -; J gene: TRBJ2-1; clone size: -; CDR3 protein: CASSLALNNEQFF; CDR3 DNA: TGTGCCAGCAGCTTGGCTTTAAACAATGAGCAGTTCTTC
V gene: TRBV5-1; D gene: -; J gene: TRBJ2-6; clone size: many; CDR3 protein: CASSLWGGDSSGANVLTF; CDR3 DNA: TGCGCCAGCAGCTTGTGGGGGGGCGATAGCTCTGGGGCCAACGTCCTGACTTTC